This T cell receptor beta chain was sequenced during a study of blood T cell repertoires in COVID-19. Across the whole study: Collection of acute and convalescent COVID-19 samples took place in the United States, Italy and Spain.

Original processing notes: Reference gene primers were amplified, and this amplification served to estimate nucleated cell counts. Sequencing was performed with immunoSEQ multiplex PCR; in TCRdb, only in-frame clones are kept and a portion is missing. The D gene and trimming were derived from the DNA, and the V and J assignments and clone size from that table. This table has roughly 150,000 clones, about 84% appearing once. Germline loops: CDR1 SGHNT, CDR2 YENEEA. V lost 4 bases and J 3 bases, leaving 7 bases between the germline ends. The CDR3 sequence is 12 residues long. This receptor was obtained from a woman aged 50 to 65 with acute or convalescent COVID-19. Sequencing was performed on peripheral blood. The rearrangement uses TRBV11-3 and TRBJ2-7; TRBD1 is a possible D gene (5 bases). CDR3 sequence: CASSSQGYEQYF. DNA of the CDR3: TGTGCCAGCAGCTCGCAGGGCTACGAGCAGTACTTC.